The entry below gives a single T cell receptor beta chain sequence along with its context. This CDR3 contains 15 residues. V lost 4 bases to trimming and J lost 4 bases; unmatched junction nucleotides: 5. CDR1 and CDR2 (germline): MGHRA, YSYEKL. These data originate in a study of blood T cell repertoires in COVID-19. Produced via immunoSEQ multiplex PCR; TCRdb's table is partial and in-frame only. The data contain a few hundred thousand clones, 85% to 90% of them seen just once; the ten biggest clones take up roughly 4.5%. Source material: peripheral blood. This receptor was identified in a man aged 50-59 years with acute or convalescent COVID-19. The chain links TRBV4-1 to TRBJ2-2; 8 nucleotides agree with TRBD1. The CDR3 DNA reads as TGCGCCAGCAGCCGGACAGGGAGTAGCACCGGGGAGCTGTTTTTT. As protein: CASSRTGSSTGELFF.